This T cell receptor beta chain was sequenced in a study of blood T cell repertoires in COVID-19 (dated by TCRdb to between 2020 and 2021). Broadly, across the study: Collaborator samples came from the United States, Italy and Spain and covered acute and convalescent phases of COVID-19. Nearly every sample came with metadata listing a de-identified subject ID, COVID-19 status, age in years and sex. The repertoires were released in a freely available public database intended as a resource for research on the immune response to SARS-CoV-2. The prospective study material was composed of cDNA or gDNA derived from T cells, B-cell-depleted T cells, or PBMCs. Where available, HLA class I and class II types were taken from metadata supplied by the sample provider and were not determined by assay-based typing. Subjects who had been exposed to COVID-19, were actively infected with it, or had recovered from it provided the deeply sampled blood TCRbeta repertoires that made up the dataset. Samples were obtained from the ongoing ImmuneRACE study (first 160 participants) and from over 1,000 subjects provided by 6 global collaborators.

The immunoSEQ Assay, a bias-controlled multiplex PCR, was used to amplify TCRbeta CDR3 regions from genomic DNA. The original pipeline was this. The number of nucleated cells in each sample was estimated from the amplification of reference gene primers within the assay. To quantify the absolute abundance of each unique TCRbeta CDR3 rearrangement, sequence reads were collapsed and filtered. For each sample, productive Simpson clonality was calculated by taking the square root of Simpson's diversity index across productive rearrangements. Imported from immuneACCESS, the table was reduced by TCRdb to in-frame sequences with V and J called. These copies leave out some clones; in studies compared against another copy, an unresolved V gene accounts for under half, and the cause of the remainder is not known. V and J calls and clone size are given by that table; D and trimming were obtained from the DNA. This sample lists roughly 42,000 clones; nearly 90% were detected once. Jointly, the top ten make up approximately 3% of the sample.

Each collaborating institution followed its own protocols to collect whole blood in K2EDTA tubes. For TCRbeta analysis, collaborator samples were shipped as frozen whole blood, as isolated PBMCs, or as DNA extracted from either sample type. Points the paper makes about the study in general: The quantity of clinical and demographic metadata differed by source and by participant and was supplied without curation.

In regard to this clone: What antigen it recognizes has not been identified. Base qualities are not at hand, and no much larger clone is one base apart.

The CDR1 and CDR2 encoded by the germline V gene are SNHLY and FYNNEI. The germline ends are 7 bases apart after V is trimmed by 0 bases and J by 4 bases. From the cysteine up to the phenylalanine, the CDR3 has a length of 13 residues. This entry keeps only the CDR3 DNA: 39 bases, framed from base 1. The sequenced sample consisted of peripheral blood. The chain uses TRBV2 and TRBJ2-7; matching of 5 bases hints at TRBD1 as the D gene. This clonotype was sampled from a man in his fifties with active COVID-19. The CDR3 reads as follows: CASSEAQGYEQYF. The nucleotides are TGTGCCAGCAGTGAAGCCCAGGGTTACGAGCAGTACTTC.